This T cell receptor (beta chain) was recorded in a study of T cell responses to AZD1222 COVID-19 vaccine. Libraries were prepared by immunoSEQ multiplex PCR; TCRdb keeps only in-frame clonotypes and omits some of them. Here the sample spans about 140,000 clones, just over 85% being singletons. Findings of the study overall: There were mostly white British donors and more females than males, and clonal diversity was possibly underestimated.

About this clone itself: Antigen unknown.

The material sequenced was peripheral blood, taken on day 0 of AZD1222 vaccination. The TCR originated in an adult in good health.

Written as DNA, the CDR3 is TGCGCCAGCAGCCAAGGCTCATGGATGAAACCGAACACTGAAGCTTTCTTT. This sequence encodes CASSQGSWMKPNTEAFF. The J gene is TRBJ1-1, the V gene TRBV4-1; D gene unclear. The ends were cut back, 1 base at V and 1 base at J, with 16 bases in the middle. The CDR3 is made up of 17 amino acids. Germline V gene lookup returns CDR1 MGHRA and CDR2 YSYEKL.